The entry that follows covers one T cell receptor beta chain sequence. The CDR3 consists of 15 residues. V was trimmed by 7 bases and J by 3 bases, leaving 13 bases between them. Germline V gives CDR1 SNHLY, CDR2 FYNNEI. These data are taken from a study of Graves' ophthalmopathy and Graves' hyperthyroidism. TCR beta CDR3 regions were amplified from RNA transcripts. RT-PCR in the first round used HTBI primers; a second-round multiplex PCR followed. TCRdb processed the multiplex PCR reads anew with MiXCR; each CDR3 protein has one entry. The sample records over a million distinct CDR3 sequences, 35% to 40% being singletons.

The gene calls are TRBV2 and TRBJ1-6; D perhaps matches TRBD1 (5 bases). The specimen was peripheral blood or thyroid tissue (not recorded which). The sequence came from an adult man with Graves' hyperthyroidism. The CDR3, as DNA: TGTGCCAGCACACACCGGGGCCTCTATAATTCACCCCTCCACTTT. As protein: CASTHRGLYNSPLHF.